The clone carrying this TCR beta chain has a handful of counts. No antigen is known for it. The primer mix had 60 Vbeta and 13 Jbeta primers. Repertoires were generated with immunoSEQ multiplex PCR, while TCRdb's copy carries only in-frame clones and drops some. The repertoire holds under 150,000 clones, about 78% seen once, with about 2.5% in the top ten. The germline V gene encodes CDR1 SGHDT and CDR2 YYEEEE. The CDR3 spans 15 residues. Trimming removed 4 bases from V and 3 bases from J, with 17 bases in between. These data are taken from a study of cytomegalovirus exposure and HLA in healthy donors. Points from the study as a whole: Later genetic work tied a missense DCLRE1C variant to beta-chain V and J trimming. Confirmation was obtained in vitro that a few CMV-associated chains are specific for CMV antigens. Earlier analysis looked at TCR beta V segments, and most were productive about 90% or about 30% of the time.

The rearrangement uses TRBV5-6 and TRBJ2-7; D perhaps matches TRBD2 (6 bases). Sequenced sample: PBMCs. This TCR derives from a male donor in good health and CMV-seronegative. DNA of the CDR3: TGTGCCAGCAGCACCCCGACTAGAGATCTCTACGAGCAGTACTTC. The encoded protein is CASSTPTRDLYEQYF.